This T cell receptor beta chain was found in a study of vaccination and CD4 T cells after COVID-19. For the study at large: From HCoV-229E, HCoV-OC43, HCoV-NL63 and SARS-CoV-2, overlapping spike peptides were used to stimulate the cells. Control cultures received a CEFX pool, an HIV-1 Nef pool, or no peptide.

Regarding treatment: roughly nine-day PBMC culture with coronavirus spike peptide pools or control peptides (ViraFEST assay). A half-volume replacement of the medium with fresh IL-2 medium was performed on days 3 and 7. The table lists this clonotype with a count of one. What it recognizes is unknown. Cultured CD4+ T-cell DNA underwent Oncomine TCR Beta short-read sequencing. Genomic DNA was taken out of cultured CD4+ T cells by extraction. TCRdb itself ran the PCR reads through MiXCR, one entry per CDR3 protein. Of more than 9,000 distinct CDR3 sequences in the sample, roughly 44% were seen once. The CDR3 sequence is 15 residues long. CDR1 LNHDA and CDR2 SQIVND come from the germline V gene (reference sequence). V lost 6 bases, J lost 0 bases, and 2 bases stayed unmatched.

The chain has TRBV19 and TRBJ2-3; 11 bases fit TRBD2. Sequenced: CD4+ T cells from blood, cultured in vitro. The receptor was derived from a human donor who had recovered from COVID-19. As DNA, the CDR3 is TGTGCCAGTAGGAGACTAGCGGGAAGCACAGATACGCAGTATTTT. This sequence encodes CASRRLAGSTDTQYF.